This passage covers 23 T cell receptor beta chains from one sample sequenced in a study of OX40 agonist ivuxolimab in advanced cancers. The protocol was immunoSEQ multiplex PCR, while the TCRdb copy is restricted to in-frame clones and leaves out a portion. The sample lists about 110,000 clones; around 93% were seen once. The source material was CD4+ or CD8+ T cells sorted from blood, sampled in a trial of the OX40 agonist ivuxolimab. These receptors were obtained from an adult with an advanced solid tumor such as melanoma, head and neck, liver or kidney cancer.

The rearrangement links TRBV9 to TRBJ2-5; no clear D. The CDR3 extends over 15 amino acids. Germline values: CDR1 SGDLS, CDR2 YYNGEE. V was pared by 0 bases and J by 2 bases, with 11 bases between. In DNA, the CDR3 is TGTGCCAGCAGCGTAGATTACAGATTTCAAGAGACCCAGTACTTC. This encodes CASSVDYRFQETQYF.

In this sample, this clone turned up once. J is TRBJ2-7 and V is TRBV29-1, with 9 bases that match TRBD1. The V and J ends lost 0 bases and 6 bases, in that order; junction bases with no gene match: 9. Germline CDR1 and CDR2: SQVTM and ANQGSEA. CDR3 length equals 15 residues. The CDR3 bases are TGCAGCGTTGAAGATCCCTTACAGGGGGCGGGCGAGCAGTACTTC. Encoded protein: CSVEDPLQGAGEQYF.

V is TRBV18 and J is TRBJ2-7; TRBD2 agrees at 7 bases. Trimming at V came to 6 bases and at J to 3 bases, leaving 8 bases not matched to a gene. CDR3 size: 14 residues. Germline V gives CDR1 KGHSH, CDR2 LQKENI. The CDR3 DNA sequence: TGTGCCAGCTCCCCGGGGGAGGGAGGCTACGAGCAGTACTTC. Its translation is CASSPGEGGYEQYF. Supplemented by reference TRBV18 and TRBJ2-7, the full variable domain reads NAGVMQNPRHLVRRRGQEARLRCSPMKGHSHVYWYRQLPEEGLKFMVYLQKENIIDESGMPKERFSAEFPKEGPSILRIQQVVRGDSAAYFCASSPGEGGYEQYFGPGTRLTVT.

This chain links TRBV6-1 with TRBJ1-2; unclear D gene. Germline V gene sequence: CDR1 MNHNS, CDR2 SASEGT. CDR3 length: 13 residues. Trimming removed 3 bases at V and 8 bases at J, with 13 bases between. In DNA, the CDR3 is TGTGCCAGCAGTGAGAATTCAGAGTGGGGCTACACCTTC. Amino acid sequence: CASSENSEWGYTF.

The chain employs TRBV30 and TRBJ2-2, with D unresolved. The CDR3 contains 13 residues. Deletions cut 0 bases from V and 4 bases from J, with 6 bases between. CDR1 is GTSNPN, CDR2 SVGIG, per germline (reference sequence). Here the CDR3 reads CAWSVGVTGELFF. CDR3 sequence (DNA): TGTGCCTGGAGTGTTGGGGTCACCGGGGAGCTGTTTTTT.

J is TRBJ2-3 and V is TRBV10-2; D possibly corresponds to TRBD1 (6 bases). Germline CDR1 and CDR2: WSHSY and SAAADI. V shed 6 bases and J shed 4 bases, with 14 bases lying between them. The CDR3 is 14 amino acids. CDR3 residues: CASRQGAISDTQYF. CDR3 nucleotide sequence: TGCGCCAGCAGACAGGGCGCGATTTCAGATACGCAGTATTTT.

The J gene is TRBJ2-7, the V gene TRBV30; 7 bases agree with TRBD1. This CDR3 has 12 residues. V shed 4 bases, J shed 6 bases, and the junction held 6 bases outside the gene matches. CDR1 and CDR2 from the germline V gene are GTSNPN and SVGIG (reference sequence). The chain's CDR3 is CAWNQYRGEQYF. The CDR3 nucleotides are TGTGCCTGGAACCAATACAGGGGCGAGCAGTACTTC.

The CDR3 is CSVSAATAYEQYF. As DNA, the CDR3 is TGCAGCGTTTCGGCGGCTACAGCCTACGAGCAGTACTTC. The rearrangement links TRBV29-1 to TRBJ2-7; D uncertain. The V end was cut by 5 bases, the J end by 2 bases, with 13 bases between. Looked up from germline, CDR1 is SQVTM and CDR2 is ANQGSEA. This CDR3 has 13 amino acids.

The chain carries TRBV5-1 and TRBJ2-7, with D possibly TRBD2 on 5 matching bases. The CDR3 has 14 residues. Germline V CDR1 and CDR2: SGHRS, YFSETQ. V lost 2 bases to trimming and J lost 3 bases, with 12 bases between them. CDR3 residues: CASSLVTGNYEQYF. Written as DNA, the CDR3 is TGCGCCAGCAGCTTAGTGACGGGGAACTACGAGCAGTACTTC.

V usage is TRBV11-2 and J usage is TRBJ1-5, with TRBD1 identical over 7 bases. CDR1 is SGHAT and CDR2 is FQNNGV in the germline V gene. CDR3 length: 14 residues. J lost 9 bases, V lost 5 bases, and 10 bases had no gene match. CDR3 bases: TGTGCCAGCAGCCCGACAGGGTTAGGACGGCCCCAGCATTTT. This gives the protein CASSPTGLGRPQHF.

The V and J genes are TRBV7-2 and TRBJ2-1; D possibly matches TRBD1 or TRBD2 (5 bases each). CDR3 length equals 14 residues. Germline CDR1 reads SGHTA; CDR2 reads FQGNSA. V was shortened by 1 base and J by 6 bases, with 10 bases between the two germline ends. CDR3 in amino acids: CASSLGGNGNEQFF. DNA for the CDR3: TGTGCCAGCAGCTTAGGGGGGAATGGCAATGAGCAGTTCTTC.

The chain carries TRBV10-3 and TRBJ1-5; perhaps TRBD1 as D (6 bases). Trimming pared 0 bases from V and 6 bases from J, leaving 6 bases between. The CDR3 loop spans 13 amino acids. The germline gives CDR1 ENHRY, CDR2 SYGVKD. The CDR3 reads CAISESGAQPQHF. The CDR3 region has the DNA TGTGCCATCAGTGAGTCGGGGGCTCAGCCCCAGCATTTT.

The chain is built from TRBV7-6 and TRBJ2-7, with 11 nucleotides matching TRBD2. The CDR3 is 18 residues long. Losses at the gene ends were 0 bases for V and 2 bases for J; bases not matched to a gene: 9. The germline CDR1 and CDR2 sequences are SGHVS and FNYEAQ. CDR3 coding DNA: TGTGCCAGCAGCTTAGCGAGTCTAGCGGGAGGCCCGACCTACGAGCAGTACTTC. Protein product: CASSLASLAGGPTYEQYF.

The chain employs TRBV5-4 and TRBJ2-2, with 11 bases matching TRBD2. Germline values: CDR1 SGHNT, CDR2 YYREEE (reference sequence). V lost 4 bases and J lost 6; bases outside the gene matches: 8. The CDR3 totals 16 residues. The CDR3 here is CASSAGLAVGAGELFF. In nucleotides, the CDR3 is TGTGCCAGCAGCGCGGGACTAGCGGTCGGTGCCGGGGAGCTGTTTTTT.

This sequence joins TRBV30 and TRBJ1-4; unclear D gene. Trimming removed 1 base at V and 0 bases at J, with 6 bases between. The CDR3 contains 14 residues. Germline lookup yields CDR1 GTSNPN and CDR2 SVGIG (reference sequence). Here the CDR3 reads CAWSGPATNEKLFF. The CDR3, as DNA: TGTGCCTGGAGTGGGCCGGCAACTAATGAAAAACTGTTTTTT.

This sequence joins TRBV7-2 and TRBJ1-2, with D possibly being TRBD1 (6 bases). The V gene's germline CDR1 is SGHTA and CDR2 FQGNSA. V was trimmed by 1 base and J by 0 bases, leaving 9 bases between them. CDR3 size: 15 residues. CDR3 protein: CASSLVAGANYGYTF. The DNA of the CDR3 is TGTGCCAGCAGCTTAGTCGCAGGGGCTAACTATGGCTACACCTTC.

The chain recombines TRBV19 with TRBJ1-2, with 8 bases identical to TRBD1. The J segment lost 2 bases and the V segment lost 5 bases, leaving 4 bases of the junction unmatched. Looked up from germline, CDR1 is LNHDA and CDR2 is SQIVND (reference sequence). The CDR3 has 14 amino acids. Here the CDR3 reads CASSPGGSNYGYTF. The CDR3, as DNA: TGTGCCAGTAGTCCAGGGGGCTCAAACTATGGCTACACCTTC.

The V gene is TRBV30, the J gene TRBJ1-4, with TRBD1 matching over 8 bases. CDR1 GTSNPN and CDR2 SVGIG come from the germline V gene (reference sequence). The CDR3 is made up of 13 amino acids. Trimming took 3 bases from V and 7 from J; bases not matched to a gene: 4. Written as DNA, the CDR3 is TGTGCCTGGAGACGGGACAGGACTGAAAAACTGTTTTTT. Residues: CAWRRDRTEKLFF.

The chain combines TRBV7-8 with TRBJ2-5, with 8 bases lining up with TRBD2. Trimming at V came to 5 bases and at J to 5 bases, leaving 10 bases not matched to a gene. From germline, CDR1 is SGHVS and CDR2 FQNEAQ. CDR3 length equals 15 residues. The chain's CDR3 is CASSPQGTREETQYF. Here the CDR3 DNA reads TGTGCCAGCAGCCCGCAGGGGACTAGGGAGGAGACCCAGTACTTC.

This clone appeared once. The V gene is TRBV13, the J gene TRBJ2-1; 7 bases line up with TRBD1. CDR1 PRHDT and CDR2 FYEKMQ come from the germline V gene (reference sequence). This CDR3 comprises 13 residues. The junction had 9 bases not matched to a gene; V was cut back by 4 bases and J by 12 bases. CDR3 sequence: CASSSTGDTRQFF. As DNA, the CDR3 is TGTGCCAGCAGCTCTACAGGGGATACCAGGCAGTTCTTC.

CDR3 coding DNA: TGTGCCAGCAGCTTAGGGGGGGTCACTGAAGCTTTCTTT. Encoded protein: CASSLGGVTEAFF. The rearrangement joins TRBV13 to TRBJ1-1; tentatively, D is TRBD1 (5 bases). The CDR3 spans 13 residues. Germline V CDR1 and CDR2: PRHDT, FYEKMQ (reference sequence). Trimming removed 0 bases at V and 4 bases at J, with 6 bases between.

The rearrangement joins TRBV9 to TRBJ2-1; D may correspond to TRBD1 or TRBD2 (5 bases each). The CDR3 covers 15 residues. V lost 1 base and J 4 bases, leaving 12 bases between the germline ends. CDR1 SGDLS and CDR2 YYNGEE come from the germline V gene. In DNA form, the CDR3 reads TGTGCCAGCAGCGTATCCGGGACGGAATACAATGAGCAGTTCTTC. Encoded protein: CASSVSGTEYNEQFF. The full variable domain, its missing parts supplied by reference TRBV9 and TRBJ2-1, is DSGVTQTPKHLITATGQRVTLRCSPRSGDLSVYWYQQSLDQGLQFLIQYYNGEERAKGNILERFSAQQFPDLHSELNLSSLELGDSALYFCASSVSGTEYNEQFFGPGTRLTVL.

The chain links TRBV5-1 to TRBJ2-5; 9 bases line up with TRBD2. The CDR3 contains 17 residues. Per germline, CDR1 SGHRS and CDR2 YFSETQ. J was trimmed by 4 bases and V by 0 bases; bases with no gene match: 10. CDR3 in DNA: TGCGCCAGCAGCTTGGATTCCCCGGGACTAGCTCGAGAGACCCAGTACTTC. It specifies CASSLDSPGLARETQYF.